Below, 24 T cell receptor beta chains from the same sample are listed, as sequenced in a study of T-cell reconstitution after alpha-beta-depleted transplantation in children. Unique molecular identifiers were used to barcode this TCRbeta library. MiXCR, applied by TCRdb to the PCR reads, yields one record per CDR3 protein. The repertoire holds about 440,000 distinct CDR3 sequences, around two fifths seen once, with approximately 30% in the top ten. The sequenced sample was PBMCs, obtained before TCRalphabeta/CD19-depleted stem cell transplant. The receptor set was obtained from a girl aged 2 to 10 with aplastic anemia, due to receive a stem cell transplant.

This clonotype appeared many times. The rearrangement links TRBV10-3 to TRBJ2-5, with 10 bases identical to TRBD2. From germline, CDR1 is ENHRY and CDR2 SYGVKD. With V trimmed by 3 bases and J by 5 bases, 12 bases remained unmatched. This CDR3 has 17 residues. The CDR3 DNA reads as TGTGCCATCAGTGATCCCCGCGCTAGCGGGAGTTGGGAGACCCAGTACTTC. Its translation is CAISDPRASGSWETQYF.

CDR3 loop: CSARDSGIREQYF. Here the CDR3 DNA reads TGCAGTGCTAGAGATAGCGGGATTCGAGAGCAGTACTTC. This chain connects TRBV20-1 to TRBJ2-7, with 8 bases fitting TRBD2. Germline assignment: CDR1 DFQATT and CDR2 SNEGSKA (reference sequence). The CDR3 extends over 13 amino acids. Trimming took 0 bases from V and 7 from J; bases not matched to a gene: 5.

The chain is built from TRBV10-2 and TRBJ2-5; D is unclear. The CDR3 spans 14 residues. Germline V gene sequence: CDR1 WSHSY, CDR2 SAAADI. Trimming took off 5 bases at V and 5 bases at J, with 15 bases between the two ends. The CDR3 nucleotides read TGCGCCAGCAGTCCTGGATGGGTACAGGAGACCCAGTACTTC. It codes for CASSPGWVQETQYF.

V is TRBV29-1 and J is TRBJ2-1; D not resolved. Germline V lookup: CDR1 SQVTM, CDR2 ANQGSEA. V lost 6 bases to trimming and J lost 0 bases, with 6 bases between them. The length of the CDR3 is 12 residues. The CDR3 loop reads CSVASSYNEQFF. For the CDR3, the DNA is TGCAGCGTGGCCAGCTCCTACAATGAGCAGTTCTTC.

The chain uses TRBV6-5 and TRBJ2-5, with 8 positions matching TRBD1. Germline V lookup: CDR1 MNHEY, CDR2 SVGAGI. J lost 2 bases, V lost 3 bases, and 2 bases had no gene match. CDR3 size: 14 residues. The CDR3: CASSYQGAQETQYF. Here the CDR3 DNA reads TGTGCCAGCAGTTATCAGGGGGCACAAGAGACCCAGTACTTC.

Comment on this clonotype: This could be a read error, since a much larger clone is one nucleotide away. The rearrangement joins TRBV15 to TRBJ2-1, with no clear D. The germline V and J ends were trimmed by 0 bases and 8 bases, with 2 bases remaining between them. The CDR3 has 11 amino acids. The V gene's germline CDR1 is LNHNV and CDR2 YYDKDF (reference sequence). CDR3 nucleotide sequence: TGTGCCACCAGCAGAGATTATGAGCAGTTCTTC. It encodes CATSRDYEQFF.

J is TRBJ2-3 and V is TRBV10-1; tentatively, D is TRBD1 (5 bases). This CDR3 is built from 13 residues. The V end lost 2 bases, the J end lost 3 bases, and 6 bases lay between the germline ends. Germline V gene lookup returns CDR1 WNHNN and CDR2 SYGVQD (reference sequence). CDR3 sequence (DNA): TGCGCCAGCAGTGAGCAGGGTACAGATACGCAGTATTTT. Its translation is CASSEQGTDTQYF.

This chain connects TRBV18 to TRBJ2-5; 9 bases fit TRBD2. Germline trimming cut 3 bases from V and 4 bases from J; bases unmatched to any gene: 6. Germline values: CDR1 KGHSH, CDR2 LQKENI. CDR3 size: 15 residues. Written as DNA, the CDR3 is TGTGCCAGCTCACCGCCTAGCGGGGCAAGAGAGACCCAGTACTTC. Translating gives CASSPPSGARETQYF.

This chain links TRBV27 with TRBJ2-1, with D perhaps matching TRBD1 (6 bases). The CDR3 totals 13 residues. Germline V gene sequence: CDR1 MNHEY, CDR2 SMNVEV (reference sequence). Trimming stripped 3 bases from V and 7 bases from J, with 10 bases between. CDR3 DNA: TGTGCCAGCAGTTTCGGGACAAAGAATGAGCAGTTCTTC. It codes for CASSFGTKNEQFF.

This chain connects TRBV20-1 to TRBJ2-7; a weak D match, TRBD2 (5 bases). The length of the CDR3 is 13 residues. Germline CDR1 DFQATT, CDR2 SNEGSKA (reference sequence). Trimming took off 1 base at V and 3 bases at J, with 10 bases between the two ends. The CDR3 region has the DNA TGCAGTGCTAGAGTGGGCACTAGCTACGAGCAGTACTTC. Protein sequence: CSARVGTSYEQYF.

This clonotype has just a few counts. The rearrangement joins TRBV4-3 to TRBJ2-2; no reliable D call. The CDR3 runs to 14 residues. The V gene lost 1 base and the J gene lost 5 bases, with 8 bases spanning the gap. Germline loops: CDR1 LGHNA, CDR2 YSLEER. CDR3 nucleotide sequence: TGCGCCAGCAGCCAAGGAGTGAGAACCGGGGAGCTGTTTTTT. It specifies CASSQGVRTGELFF.

This clonotype was detected only a few times. The J gene is TRBJ1-2, the V gene TRBV10-3, with D hard to call. V was shortened by 0 bases and J by 7 bases, with 3 bases between the two germline ends. CDR3 length: 11 amino acids. Germline V lookup: CDR1 ENHRY, CDR2 SYGVKD. The DNA for the CDR3 is TGTGCCATCAGTGAGTCTAGTGGCTACACCTTC. As protein: CAISESSGYTF.

The chain employs TRBV7-3 and TRBJ1-2; D is ambiguous. The CDR3 has 16 amino acids. The germline CDR1 and CDR2 sequences are SGHTA and FQGTGA. The V end lost 3 bases, the J end lost 4 bases, and 18 bases lay between the germline ends. For the CDR3, the DNA is TGTGCCAGCAGCTTCGGCTCTCCCTGCGGGCTCTATGGCTACACCTTC. It is translated as CASSFGSPCGLYGYTF.

This clonotype was counted a few times. The chain recombines TRBV6-1 with TRBJ1-1; D remains ambiguous. V was trimmed by 4 bases and J by 1 base, leaving 10 bases between them. Germline V lookup: CDR1 MNHNS, CDR2 SASEGT. The CDR3 contains 14 residues. CDR3 in DNA: TGTGCCAGCAGTGGAGTTAGCGGGAACACTGAAGCTTTCTTT. It specifies CASSGVSGNTEAFF.

The V gene is TRBV28, the J gene TRBJ2-7, with D possibly matching TRBD1 (5 bases). CDR1 is MDHEN, CDR2 SYDVKM, per germline. The CDR3 spans 15 residues. Trimming removed 5 bases from V and 2 bases from J, with 16 bases in between. This chain's CDR3 is CASSPGSQGAYEQYF. The CDR3, as DNA: TGTGCCAGCAGTCCCGGGTCCCAAGGGGCCTACGAGCAGTACTTC.

This sequence joins TRBV29-1 and TRBJ2-5; D is unclear. Germline V gene lookup returns CDR1 SQVTM and CDR2 ANQGSEA. V was trimmed by 5 bases and J by 2 bases, leaving 6 bases between them. The CDR3 has 11 residues. DNA for the CDR3: TGCAGCGTTCGGCAGCAAGAGACCCAGTACTTC. The encoded protein is CSVRQQETQYF.

The CDR3 bases are TGTGCCAGCAGTTGGACTAGTCAGAGCTCCTACAATGAGCAGTTCTTC. It specifies CASSWTSQSSYNEQFF. The J gene is TRBJ2-1, the V gene TRBV2; 7 bases are a match to TRBD2. There are 16 residues in the CDR3. With 5 bases clipped from V and 0 bases from J, the junction kept 7 bases outside the gene matches. CDR1 is SNHLY, CDR2 FYNNEI, per germline.

This clonotype appeared many times. V usage is TRBV20-1 and J usage is TRBJ2-3, with D possibly TRBD1 on 5 matching bases. Germline V lookup: CDR1 DFQATT, CDR2 SNEGSKA (reference sequence). CDR3 size: 12 residues. V was cut by 2 bases and J by 4 bases, with 7 bases left in between. CDR3 bases: TGCAGTGCTAGACTAGGGGCAGATACGCAGTATTTT. Translating it yields CSARLGADTQYF.

The chain couples TRBV6-1 to TRBJ1-1, with no clear D. The CDR3 has 17 amino acids. The V end lost 5 bases, the J end lost 0 bases, and 19 bases lay between the germline ends. Germline V CDR1 and CDR2: MNHNS, SASEGT. CDR3 coding DNA: TGTGCCAGCAGTCCCTGGGGATCAATAACAATGAACACTGAAGCTTTCTTT. Its protein is CASSPWGSITMNTEAFF.

The V gene is TRBV19, the J gene TRBJ1-1, with D maybe TRBD1 (6 bases). The CDR3 runs 16 residues. Trimming took off 1 base at V and 7 bases at J, with 19 bases between the two ends. Germline-derived CDR1 and CDR2 are LNHDA and SQIVND (reference sequence). CDR3 sequence reads: CASSIAAGGATFEAFF. The CDR3 nucleotides read TGTGCCAGTAGTATAGCTGCCGGGGGGGCTACTTTTGAAGCTTTCTTT. Together with reference TRBV19 and TRBJ1-1, the CDR3 gives the full variable domain: DGGITQSPKYLFRKEGQNVTLSCEQNLNHDAMYWYRQDPGQGLRLIYYSQIVNDFQKGDIAEGYSVSREKKESFPLTVTSAQKNPTAFYLCASSIAAGGATFEAFFGQGTRLTVV.

In this sample, this clonotype turned up a few times. The chain recombines TRBV6-2 or TRBV6-3 with TRBJ1-1, with 12 bases identical to TRBD1. Losses at the gene ends were 8 bases for V and 1 base for J; bases not matched to a gene: 8. Germline V gives CDR1 MNHEY, CDR2 SVGEGT. The CDR3 extends over 16 amino acids. CDR3 amino acids: CASGSRDRGPNTEAFF. In DNA, the CDR3 is TGTGCCAGCGGTTCAAGGGACAGGGGGCCGAACACTGAAGCTTTCTTT.

The table lists this clonotype with many counts. The chain is built from TRBV2 and TRBJ1-5, with no clear D. Germline V gene sequence: CDR1 SNHLY, CDR2 FYNNEI. The CDR3 runs to 13 residues. Trimming removed 3 bases from V and 8 bases from J, with 11 bases in between. As DNA, the CDR3 is TGTGCCAGCAGTGAGGTGCGTCCGGAGCCCCAGCATTTT. Translated, it gives CASSEVRPEPQHF. Complete variable domain (other parts from reference TRBV2 and TRBJ1-5): EPEVTQTPSHQVTQMGQEVILRCVPISNHLYFYWYRQILGQKVEFLVSFYNNEISEKSEIFDDQFSVERPDGSNFTLKIRSTKLEDSAMYFCASSEVRPEPQHFGDGTRLSIL.

The chain has TRBV7-8 and TRBJ2-3; 7 bases map to TRBD2. V lost 6 bases and J lost 1; bases outside the gene matches: 4. The length of the CDR3 is 14 residues. CDR1 and CDR2 (germline): SGHVS, FQNEAQ. The CDR3 spells CASRGLAGTDTQYF. The CDR3 region has the DNA TGTGCCAGCAGGGGGCTAGCGGGCACAGATACGCAGTATTTT.

This clonotype was observed many times. The genes are TRBV12-3 or TRBV12-4 and TRBJ1-4, with a weak D call TRBD1 (5 bases). The length of the CDR3 is 15 residues. Trimming shortened V by 5 bases and J by 8 bases, and 18 bases separated the two germline ends. This CDR3 is CASSIFSGPGEKLFF. The CDR3 DNA reads TGTGCCAGCAGTATTTTTTCAGGGCCGGGGGAAAAACTGTTTTTT.